The next 9 T cell receptor beta chains were all read from a single sample in a study of cytomegalovirus exposure and HLA in healthy donors. Amplification used 60 Vbeta primers and 13 Jbeta primers. Clones were sequenced by immunoSEQ multiplex PCR, and TCRdb holds only the in-frame ones, with some missing. The sample has approximately 140,000 clones, about four fifths seen once. Sequenced sample: PBMCs. These receptors were taken from a human donor in good health.

The V gene is TRBV6-4, the J gene TRBJ1-2; 7 bases fit TRBD1. The CDR3 totals 21 residues. CDR1 MRHNA and CDR2 SNTAGT come from the germline V gene. V lost 2 bases to trimming and J lost 10 bases; unmatched junction nucleotides: 31. CDR3: CASSDQVRAVTLWGQSSDYTF. DNA for the CDR3: TGTGCCAGCAGTGACCAAGTACGGGCTGTAACATTGTGGGGACAGTCCTCGGACTACACCTTC.

This chain links TRBV19 with TRBJ2-1, with 14 bases aligning to TRBD2. The CDR3 length is 16 residues. V shed 4 bases, J shed 7 bases, and the junction held 6 bases outside the gene matches. CDR1 is LNHDA, CDR2 SQIVND, per germline (reference sequence). The CDR3, as DNA: TGTGCCAGTAGTAGAGGACTAGCGGGAGGAGGGAATGAGCAGTTCTTC. It codes for CASSRGLAGGGNEQFF.

This clone has more than one count but fewer than ten. The V gene is TRBV4-1, the J gene TRBJ1-1; 8 nucleotides agree with TRBD1. Germline loops: CDR1 MGHRA, CDR2 YSYEKL. J gave up 7 bases and V 3 bases, and 7 bases lay outside the gene matches. The CDR3 sequence is 14 residues long. The CDR3: CASSHVGQGNEAFF. The CDR3 DNA reads as TGCGCCAGCAGCCATGTTGGACAGGGCAATGAAGCTTTCTTT.

The V gene is TRBV2, the J gene TRBJ2-1, with 11 bases identical to TRBD2. Germline V gene sequence: CDR1 SNHLY, CDR2 FYNNEI. The CDR3 extends over 15 amino acids. The trim removed 6 bases at V and 5 bases at J, leaving 6 bases unmatched. The CDR3 sequence is CASRVAGGPHNEQFF. The CDR3 nucleotides are TGTGCCAGCAGAGTAGCGGGGGGGCCCCACAATGAGCAGTTCTTC.

J is TRBJ1-5 and V is TRBV28, with no clear D. CDR3 length: 13 amino acids. Trimming cost V 8 bases and J 4 bases, with 12 bases left between them. Germline values: CDR1 MDHEN, CDR2 SYDVKM. Here the CDR3 DNA reads TGTGCCAGCCAAGGACTTAAAAATCAGCCCCAGCATTTT. Translation gives CASQGLKNQPQHF.

CDR3: CASRPGGLETQYF. CDR3 nucleotide sequence: TGTGCCAGCAGACCCGGGGGGTTGGAGACCCAGTACTTC. The gene calls are TRBV6-5 and TRBJ2-5; 7 nucleotides line up with TRBD2. V shed 6 bases and J 5 bases; nucleotides not matched to a gene: 6. Germline V gene data show CDR1 as MNHEY and CDR2 as SVGAGI. The CDR3 length is 13 residues.

V and J are TRBV9 and TRBJ2-1; no reliable D call. CDR1 and CDR2 (germline): SGDLS, YYNGEE. This CDR3 region has 15 residues. Trimming cost V 3 bases and J 5 bases, with 15 bases left between them. CDR3 protein: CASSAGRQVNNEQFF. CDR3 in DNA: TGTGCCAGCAGCGCTGGCAGGCAAGTAAACAATGAGCAGTTCTTC.

Note on this clone: This same CDR3 is encoded by further DNA sequences in the sample. The rearrangement uses TRBV7-9 and TRBJ1-1, with TRBD1 matching over 7 bases. Per the germline V gene, CDR1 is SEHNR and CDR2 is FQNEAQ (reference sequence). The V and J ends lost 1 base and 5 bases, in that order; junction bases with no gene match: 1. The CDR3 is made up of 13 amino acids. Here the CDR3 reads CASSLEQGTEAFF. DNA for the CDR3: TGTGCCAGCAGCTTAGAACAGGGGACTGAAGCTTTCTTT.

The rearrangement joins TRBV6-1 to TRBJ2-1, with a tentative D call TRBD1 (6 bases). The CDR3 totals 17 residues. Germline values: CDR1 MNHNS, CDR2 SASEGT. V was cut by 4 bases and J by 0 bases, with 16 bases left in between. The CDR3 sequence: CASSVFISRGSYNEQFF. The CDR3 nucleotides are TGTGCCAGCAGTGTATTTATTTCCAGGGGCTCCTACAATGAGCAGTTCTTC.